The 4 T cell receptor beta chains in this list originate from one sample, sequenced in a study of cytomegalovirus exposure and HLA in healthy donors. In the PCR, 60 Vbeta and 13 Jbeta primers were used. Sequencing was performed with immunoSEQ multiplex PCR; in TCRdb, only in-frame clones are kept and a portion is missing. The sample lists 210,000 or so clones, roughly four fifths occurring once. Sequenced input: PBMCs. These receptors were collected from a girl aged 5-17 years in good health and CMV-seronegative.

The rearrangement joins TRBV4-1 to TRBJ1-2; 9 bases are shared with TRBD1. J was trimmed by 5 bases and V by 2 bases; bases with no gene match: 15. Germline V CDR1 and CDR2: MGHRA, YSYEKL. CDR3 length: 18 amino acids. For the CDR3, the DNA is TGCGCCAGCAGCCAACGGACCCCGACTCGGGACAGGGAATATGGCTACACCTTC. This gives the protein CASSQRTPTRDREYGYTF.

This chain connects TRBV29-1 to TRBJ2-7; 11 nucleotides agree with TRBD1. Germline trimming cut 7 bases from V and 5 bases from J; bases unmatched to any gene: 4. This CDR3 region has 12 residues. CDR1 and CDR2 from the germline V gene are SQVTM and ANQGSEA. In DNA form, the CDR3 reads TGCAGCGCTAGGACAGGGGGCGACGAGCAGTACTTC. Amino acid sequence: CSARTGGDEQYF.

In DNA form, the CDR3 reads TGTGCCAGCAGCGCATTAGCGGGAGAGGTGATGCGTTTGGAGACCCAGTACTTC. This encodes CASSALAGEVMRLETQYF. The gene calls are TRBV7-9 and TRBJ2-5, with 9 nucleotides matching TRBD2. The germline CDR1 and CDR2 sequences are SEHNR and FQNEAQ (reference sequence). J gave up 5 bases and V 5 bases, and 18 bases lay outside the gene matches. The CDR3 totals 18 residues.

The table lists this clone with a few counts. J is TRBJ1-1 and V is TRBV4-1; TRBD1 aligns across 10 bases. Germline CDR1 and CDR2: MGHRA and YSYEKL. After removal of 4 bases from V and 3 bases from J, the junction contained 5 bases not matched to a gene. The CDR3 totals 15 residues. In DNA form, the CDR3 reads TGCGCCAGCAGCCGAAGGACAGGGGGGGACACTGAAGCTTTCTTT. It yields the protein CASSRRTGGDTEAFF.